A single sample is the source of the 5 T cell receptor beta chains below, sequenced in a study of shared clonotypes between healthy human individuals. Repertoires were generated with immunoSEQ multiplex PCR, while TCRdb's copy carries only in-frame clones and drops some. The sample shows about 1.5 million clones, 98% of them seen only once. The source material was naive CD4+ T cells sorted from blood. Sample subset: CD45RA+ positively selected. The receptors shown here come from a man aged 25-40 years in good health.

This chain connects TRBV6-1 to TRBJ1-1; no clear D. The CDR3 extends over 13 amino acids. Trimming stripped 1 base from V and 5 bases from J, with 8 bases between. The germline gives CDR1 MNHNS, CDR2 SASEGT. CDR3 region: CASSEVGETEAFF. In DNA, the CDR3 is TGTGCCAGCAGTGAAGTTGGGGAAACTGAAGCTTTCTTT.

Points on this clone: Possible read error: a much larger clone is one base away. The same CDR3 is also encoded by other DNA sequences in this sample. The rearrangement links TRBV18 to TRBJ2-1, with 7 bases aligning to TRBD2. Trimming at V came to 3 bases and at J to 7 bases, leaving 0 bases not matched to a gene. The CDR3 is 12 amino acids. Germline V CDR1 and CDR2: KGHSH, LQKENI. The CDR3 loop reads CASSPGGNEQFF. CDR3 bases: TGTGCCAGCTCACCGGGAGGGAATGAGCAGTTCTTC.

The chain is built from TRBV28 and TRBJ1-5; a weak D match, TRBD1 (5 bases). Looked up from germline, CDR1 is MDHEN and CDR2 is SYDVKM. V dropped 1 base and J dropped 5 bases, with 30 bases sitting between them. The length of the CDR3 is 21 residues. CDR3 region: CASSLLGPRAGTVTGDQPQHF. DNA for the CDR3: TGTGCCAGCAGTTTATTAGGCCCAAGGGCAGGGACGGTAACAGGCGATCAGCCCCAGCATTTT.

V gene TRBV20-1 combines with J gene TRBJ2-3; 7 bases agree with TRBD2. The V segment lost 5 bases and the J segment 8 bases; nucleotides outside the gene matches: 1. Germline V CDR1 and CDR2: DFQATT, SNEGSKA (reference sequence). CDR3 length: 10 residues. The CDR3 is CSAVAGTQYF. The CDR3 DNA reads TGCAGTGCTGTAGCGGGTACGCAGTATTTT.

V usage is TRBV19 and J usage is TRBJ2-1; 7 positions match TRBD2. The CDR3 has 14 residues. V lost 6 bases to trimming and J lost 4 bases; unmatched junction nucleotides: 6. Germline CDR1 and CDR2: LNHDA and SQIVND (reference sequence). The CDR3 spells CASRETSRYNEQFF. DNA for the CDR3: TGTGCCAGTAGGGAGACTAGCAGATACAATGAGCAGTTCTTC. The full variable domain, rest sourced from reference TRBV19 and TRBJ2-1, is DGGITQSPKYLFRKEGQNVTLSCEQNLNHDAMYWYRQDPGQGLRLIYYSQIVNDFQKGDIAEGYSVSREKKESFPLTVTSAQKNPTAFYLCASRETSRYNEQFFGPGTRLTVL.